The 27 T cell receptor beta chains reported below all come from one sample, sequenced in a study of T cells after yellow fever vaccination. TCRdb reprocessed the 5' RACE reads with MiXCR, giving one entry per CDR3 protein. Of roughly 140,000 distinct CDR3 sequences in the sample, roughly 8% were seen once. Sequenced here: CD4+ T cells sorted from PBMCs, sampled 5 days after the yellow fever booster vaccination. The origin of the receptors is a man aged 25-40 years who received the YFV17D yellow fever vaccine.

There are a few counts of this clonotype. The chain carries TRBV5-4 and TRBJ1-2; D not resolved. Germline V gene data show CDR1 as SGHNT and CDR2 as YYREEE (reference sequence). There are 14 residues in the CDR3. V was clipped by 6 bases and J by 6 bases, with 18 bases between them. Here the CDR3 DNA reads TGTGCCAGCACCTCGGGTCCTCTTAAGGATGGCTACACCTTC. It translates to CASTSGPLKDGYTF.

There are many counts of this clonotype. The chain has TRBV7-8 and TRBJ2-7, with TRBD2 matching 10 bases. Germline V gene data show CDR1 as SGHVS and CDR2 as FQNEAQ. V trimming: 2 bases; J trimming: 7 bases; junction bases outside the gene matches: 14. The CDR3 extends over 17 amino acids. As DNA, the CDR3 is TGTGCCAGCAGCTTACGTCTAGCGGGAGCAACGGCGGGGGAGCAGTACTTC. This translates into CASSLRLAGATAGEQYF.

This clonotype was seen more than once but under ten times. The chain joins TRBV7-9 to TRBJ2-5; D gene unclear. V lost 1 base and J lost 4, with 7 bases in between. The CDR3 totals 13 residues. Germline-derived CDR1 and CDR2 are SEHNR and FQNEAQ (reference sequence). CDR3 coding DNA: TGTGCCAGCAGCTTAGGGGCGCCAGAGACCCAGTACTTC. This codes for CASSLGAPETQYF. Full variable domain (outside the CDR3, taken from reference TRBV7-9 and TRBJ2-5): DTGVSQNPRHKITKRGQNVTFRCDPISEHNRLYWYRQTLGQGPEFLTYFQNEAQLEKSRLLSDRFSAERPKGSFSTLEIQRTEQGDSAMYLCASSLGAPETQYFGPGTRLLVL.

This clonotype was recorded at least ten times. This rearrangement joins TRBV7-2 to TRBJ1-5, with TRBD1 matching over 7 bases. CDR1 SGHTA and CDR2 FQGNSA come from the germline V gene. V lost 3 bases to trimming and J lost 5 bases; unmatched junction nucleotides: 1. CDR3 length: 13 amino acids. The CDR3 region is CASSFDRDQPQHF. Written as DNA, the CDR3 is TGTGCCAGCAGCTTCGACAGGGATCAGCCCCAGCATTTT.

The table lists this clonotype with many counts. Here the CDR3 DNA reads TGTGCCAGCAGCTTGGTAGTGACAGGGAGGACAGATACGCAGTATTTT. Residues: CASSLVVTGRTDTQYF. The chain recombines TRBV5-6 with TRBJ2-3, with D perhaps TRBD1 (7 bases). Looked up from germline, CDR1 is SGHDT and CDR2 is YYEEEE. CDR3 size: 16 residues. Deletions cut 0 bases from V and 3 bases from J, with 14 bases between.

There are many counts of this clonotype. The rearrangement joins TRBV5-1 to TRBJ2-7; 9 bases line up with TRBD1. Unmatched junction bases numbered 4, after V lost 0 bases and J lost 3 bases. The CDR3 spans 15 residues. The germline CDR1 and CDR2 sequences are SGHRS and YFSETQ. The CDR3 bases are TGCGCCAGCAGCTTGGAGGGGACAGGGTACTACGAGCAGTACTTC. Residues: CASSLEGTGYYEQYF.

This chain links TRBV18 with TRBJ1-5; D remains ambiguous. This CDR3 has 13 residues. CDR1 KGHSH and CDR2 LQKENI come from the germline V gene. The ends were cut back, 5 bases at V and 4 bases at J, with 9 bases in the middle. CDR3 nucleotides: TGTGCCAGCTCAACCGGGAAGAATCAGCCCCAGCATTTT. It codes for CASSTGKNQPQHF. Together with reference TRBV18 and TRBJ1-5, the CDR3 gives the full variable domain: NAGVMQNPRHLVRRRGQEARLRCSPMKGHSHVYWYRQLPEEGLKFMVYLQKENIIDESGMPKERFSAEFPKEGPSILRIQQVVRGDSAAYFCASSTGKNQPQHFGDGTRLSIL.

This clonotype has a handful of counts. This rearrangement joins TRBV7-2 to TRBJ2-3, with no clear D. The closer fit of TRBJ1-5 to the DNA end suggests the J call may be wrong. This CDR3 has 15 amino acids. Germline CDR1 SGHTA, CDR2 FQGNSA. The CDR3 DNA reads TGTGCCAGCAGCTTAGGCGGGAGGTGGGCAGATACGCAGCATTTT. Translating it yields CASSLGGRWADTQHF.

This clonotype has a count of ten or more. The gene calls are TRBV6-6 and TRBJ2-5; D perhaps matches TRBD2 (5 bases). V lost 8 bases to trimming and J lost 1 base, with 11 bases between them. CDR1 MNHNY and CDR2 SVGAGI come from the germline V gene (reference sequence). CDR3 length equals 13 residues. The CDR3, as DNA: TGTGCCAGCGGCCGAGCGGTCCAAGAGACCCAGTACTTC. Its translation is CASGRAVQETQYF.

This clonotype has ten or more counts. This chain connects TRBV12-3 or TRBV12-4 to TRBJ1-2; tentatively, D is TRBD1 (5 bases). This CDR3 is 13 amino acids long. Trimming pared 6 bases from V and 7 bases from J, leaving 15 bases between. In DNA form, the CDR3 reads TGTGCCAGCAGCTCCGGACACGGCGTTGGCTACACCTTC. Its protein product is CASSSGHGVGYTF.

This clonotype was seen at least ten times. The rearrangement links TRBV7-2 to TRBJ2-7, with TRBD2 matching 7 bases. The CDR3 has 17 residues. V shed 1 base, J shed 6 bases, and the junction held 15 bases outside the gene matches. The germline V gene has CDR1 SGHTA and CDR2 FQGNSA. The CDR3 is CASSLGVGGPIRGEQYF. CDR3 sequence (DNA): TGTGCCAGCAGCTTAGGGGTGGGAGGGCCGATTCGAGGCGAGCAGTACTTC.

This sequence joins TRBV5-4 and TRBJ2-1; TRBD1 might be the D (6 bases). Trimming left V 3 bases short and J 2 bases short, with 12 bases between. The CDR3 runs to 15 residues. Germline V gives CDR1 SGHNT, CDR2 YYREEE (reference sequence). This chain's CDR3 is CASSYGQTTYNEQFF. CDR3 sequence (DNA): TGTGCCAGCAGCTACGGACAGACCACCTACAATGAGCAGTTCTTC. Together with reference TRBV5-4 and TRBJ2-1, the CDR3 gives the full variable domain: ETGVTQSPTHLIKTRGQQVTLRCSSQSGHNTVSWYQQALGQGPQFIFQYYREEENGRGNFPPRFSGLQFPNYSSELNVNALELDDSALYLCASSYGQTTYNEQFFGPGTRLTVL.

This clonotype was detected ten times or more. The CDR3 coding sequence is TGTGCCAGCAGCGTGGTGGGGACAGGGATAAACGAGCAGTACTTC. Its translation: CASSVVGTGINEQYF. The genes are TRBV9 and TRBJ2-7; the match to TRBD1 covers 9 bases. The junction had 8 bases not matched to a gene; V was cut back by 2 bases and J by 5 bases. Germline CDR1 and CDR2: SGDLS and YYNGEE. The CDR3 length is 15 residues.

This clonotype was seen at least ten times. This chain uses TRBV19 with TRBJ2-1; D gene uncertain. The CDR3 totals 15 residues. V gave up 7 bases and J gave up 0 bases, with 13 bases separating them. Germline V gene data show CDR1 as LNHDA and CDR2 as SQIVND (reference sequence). Written as DNA, the CDR3 is TGTGCCAGTACTCAAGAACCAAGCTCCTACAATGAGCAGTTCTTC. Protein sequence: CASTQEPSSYNEQFF.

In its sample, this clonotype was seen many times. The rearrangement links TRBV6-5 to TRBJ2-7, with TRBD2 identical over 8 bases. From germline, CDR1 is MNHEY and CDR2 SVGAGI. The V segment lost 4 bases and the J segment 6 bases; nucleotides outside the gene matches: 8. This CDR3 is 14 amino acids long. Here the CDR3 reads CASSLGGLESEQYF. CDR3 sequence (DNA): TGTGCCAGCAGTTTAGGGGGACTAGAGAGCGAGCAGTACTTC.

A word on this clonotype: One end of the junction fails to match germline, which may point to a read error. The J gene is TRBJ2-7, the V gene TRBV12-3 or TRBV12-4; TRBD2 agrees at 14 bases. The CDR3 contains 18 residues. The CDR3 DNA sequence: TGTACCAGCAGCCAAAGCCGGACTAGCGGGAGGTTCTCTTACGAGCAGTACTTC. Protein product: CTSSQSRTSGRFSYEQYF.

This clonotype showed up just a few times. In nucleotides, the CDR3 is TGTGCCAGCAGTTTACCCGGACAGGCGAACACTGAAGCTTTCTTT. This sequence encodes CASSLPGQANTEAFF. The chain couples TRBV12-3 or TRBV12-4 to TRBJ1-1, with 7 positions matching TRBD1. The CDR3 has 15 residues. V lost 2 bases to trimming and J lost 1 base; unmatched junction nucleotides: 4.

Ten or more counts support this clonotype. The chain employs TRBV7-3 and TRBJ2-5; the match to TRBD1 covers 7 bases. Per germline, CDR1 SGHTA and CDR2 FQGTGA. The CDR3 runs 14 residues. V lost 4 bases to trimming and J lost 5 bases; unmatched junction nucleotides: 7. CDR3 bases: TGTGCCAGCAGCTCCAAGGGGGCAGGGGAGACCCAGTACTTC. Amino acid sequence: CASSSKGAGETQYF.

This clonotype was recorded at least ten times. This sequence joins TRBV11-2 and TRBJ2-1; no firm D call. The ends were cut back, 6 bases at V and 10 bases at J, with 16 bases in the middle. Per the germline V gene, CDR1 is SGHAT and CDR2 is FQNNGV. The CDR3 extends over 13 amino acids. This CDR3 reads CASRLTSTREQFF. CDR3 DNA: TGTGCCAGCAGATTGACAAGCACTCGAGAGCAGTTCTTC. Looking up the rest from reference TRBV11-2 and TRBJ2-1 gives the full variable domain: EAGVAQSPRYKIIEKRQSVAFWCNPISGHATLYWYQQILGQGPKLLIQFQNNGVVDDSQLPKDRFSAERLKGVDSTLKIQPAKLEDSAVYLCASRLTSTREQFFGPGTRLTVL.

The chain has TRBV7-8 and TRBJ2-7; D remains unclear. The V end lost 1 base, the J end lost 6 bases, and 13 bases lay between the germline ends. The CDR3 extends over 14 amino acids. Per germline, CDR1 SGHVS and CDR2 FQNEAQ. CDR3 sequence (DNA): TGTGCCAGCAGCTTAGAACGAAGTGGATTCGAGCAGTACTTC. It is translated as CASSLERSGFEQYF.

The table lists this clonotype with many counts. V usage is TRBV12-3 or TRBV12-4 and J usage is TRBJ2-5, with 9 bases matching TRBD1. The CDR3 is 13 residues long. J was trimmed by 5 bases and V by 4 bases; bases with no gene match: 2. CDR3 nucleotides: TGTGCCAGCAGTTGGGGACAGGGTGAGACCCAGTACTTC. This sequence encodes CASSWGQGETQYF.

This clonotype was seen repeatedly, ten times or more. The gene calls are TRBV5-1 and TRBJ1-2; a possible D gene is TRBD1 (5 bases). Germline CDR1 SGHRS, CDR2 YFSETQ. This CDR3 is built from 14 residues. The V and J ends lost 0 bases and 1 base respectively, with 7 bases between them. The CDR3 here is CASSLGQYNYGYTF. CDR3 nucleotides: TGCGCCAGCAGCTTGGGACAGTATAACTATGGCTACACCTTC.

This clonotype was picked up many times. The V call is TRBV19, the J call TRBJ2-7; a possible D gene is TRBD1 (6 bases). From germline, CDR1 is LNHDA and CDR2 SQIVND (reference sequence). V was shortened by 6 bases and J by 0 bases, with 12 bases between the two germline ends. The CDR3 covers 14 residues. The DNA for the CDR3 is TGTGCCAGTAGCTACCGGGACAACTCCTACGAGCAGTACTTC. This codes for CASSYRDNSYEQYF.

This clonotype was counted ten times or more. This chain connects TRBV20-1 to TRBJ2-1; TRBD2 aligns across 14 bases. With 3 bases clipped from V and 8 bases from J, the junction kept 3 bases outside the gene matches. The V gene's germline CDR1 is DFQATT and CDR2 SNEGSKA (reference sequence). The CDR3 contains 14 residues. CDR3 region: CSARPGLAGDEQFF. For the CDR3, the DNA is TGCAGTGCTAGGCCGGGACTAGCGGGGGATGAGCAGTTCTTC.

In its sample, this clonotype was seen many times. This sequence joins TRBV29-1 and TRBJ2-7; 10 nucleotides line up with TRBD2. The J segment lost 5 bases and the V segment lost 7 bases, leaving 5 bases of the junction unmatched. The germline V gene encodes CDR1 SQVTM and CDR2 ANQGSEA. The CDR3 spans 12 residues. For the CDR3, the DNA is TGCAGCGCGACTAGCGGGCTAGACGAGCAGTACTTC. It is translated as CSATSGLDEQYF.

As regards this clonotype: Given a much more abundant clone one base away, this may be a read error. The conserved closing phenylalanine or tryptophan is absent in this CDR3, likely reflecting a read error. The V call is TRBV7-2, the J call TRBJ2-1, with 10 bases aligning to TRBD2. Germline lookup yields CDR1 SGHTA and CDR2 FQGNSA. CDR3 length equals 15 residues. The trim removed 2 bases at V and 7 bases at J, leaving 5 bases unmatched. CDR3 DNA sequence: TGTGCCAGCAGCTTAACCGCTAGCGGGAGAAATGAGCAGTTCTGC. It specifies CASSLTASGRNEQFC.

At least ten counts were recorded for this clonotype. The chain has TRBV7-2 and TRBJ2-1; D not resolved. The CDR3 is 14 amino acids. V dropped 3 bases and J dropped 4 bases, with 10 bases sitting between them. Germline assignment: CDR1 SGHTA and CDR2 FQGNSA. CDR3 DNA: TGTGCCAGCAGCTTTTACTTGAAATACAATGAGCAGTTCTTC. Its translation is CASSFYLKYNEQFF.